These 6 T cell receptor beta chains originate from one sample sequenced in a study of CD8 T cells in Susac syndrome. RNA in amounts of roughly 0.5 to 1 ug was reverse transcribed with random hexamers. TCRdb re-analysed the immunoSEQ multiplex PCR reads in MiXCR, keeping a single row per CDR3 protein. The sample contains approximately 190,000 distinct CDR3 sequences, over 75% of which appear only once. The sequenced sample was CD4+ T cells from PBMCs. These receptors all stem from a human donor with Susac syndrome.

The chain's CDR3 is CASTQTGGLTNYGYTF. The CDR3 DNA reads as TGTGCCAGCACCCAAACAGGGGGGCTAACTAACTATGGCTACACCTTC. The rearrangement uses TRBV11-2 and TRBJ1-2; 8 bases are a match to TRBD1. The CDR3 contains 16 residues. V was pared by 7 bases and J by 0 bases, with 10 bases of the junction left unmatched. CDR1 and CDR2 from the germline V gene are SGHAT and FQNNGV.

This chain uses TRBV2 with TRBJ2-5, with TRBD1 identical over 9 bases. Germline V gives CDR1 SNHLY, CDR2 FYNNEI. With V trimmed by 3 bases and J by 5 bases, 7 bases remained unmatched. The CDR3 runs to 15 residues. The CDR3 DNA reads as TGTGCCAGCAGTGACGGACAGGGGCCTGGCGAGACCCAGTACTTC. Its protein is CASSDGQGPGETQYF.

V is TRBV2 and J is TRBJ2-1, with unresolved D. This CDR3 comprises 13 residues. V was cut by 4 bases and J by 5 bases, with 9 bases left in between. Germline lookup yields CDR1 SNHLY and CDR2 FYNNEI. The CDR3, as DNA: TGTGCCAGCAGTGTTAGGAGTCACAATGAGCAGTTCTTC. It translates to CASSVRSHNEQFF.

The chain links TRBV5-1 to TRBJ1-3; D gene uncertain. The CDR3 runs to 14 residues. CDR1 SGHRS and CDR2 YFSETQ come from the germline V gene. The V and J ends lost 4 bases and 0 bases respectively, with 8 bases between them. The CDR3 here is CASSPAGSGNTIYF. The CDR3 nucleotides read TGCGCCAGCAGCCCCGCCGGCTCTGGAAACACCATATATTTT.

The chain combines TRBV2 with TRBJ2-1; 10 positions agree with TRBD2. CDR1 and CDR2 (germline): SNHLY, FYNNEI. This CDR3 region has 14 residues. The trim removed 7 bases at V and 7 bases at J, leaving 7 bases unmatched. The DNA for the CDR3 is TGTGCCAGCATGGAGAGCGGGAGGGGTAATGAGCAGTTCTTC. Its protein is CASMESGRGNEQFF. The variable domain in full, with the rest retrieved from reference TRBV2 and TRBJ2-1, is EPEVTQTPSHQVTQMGQEVILRCVPISNHLYFYWYRQILGQKVEFLVSFYNNEISEKSEIFDDQFSVERPDGSNFTLKIRSTKLEDSAMYFCASMESGRGNEQFFGPGTRLTVL.

The CDR3 bases are TGTGCCAGCAGCTCCACAGGGGGCGGGAATCAGCCCCAGCATTTT. This gives the protein CASSSTGGGNQPQHF. J is TRBJ1-5 and V is TRBV3-1; 9 bases line up with TRBD1. This CDR3 spans 15 amino acids. From germline, CDR1 is LGHDT and CDR2 YNNKEL (reference sequence). V lost 5 bases, J lost 4 bases, and 6 bases stayed unmatched. Filled out from reference TRBV3-1 and TRBJ1-5, the complete variable domain reads DTAVSQTPKYLVTQMGNDKSIKCEQNLGHDTMYWYKQDSKKFLKIMFSYNNKELIINETVPNRFSPKSPDKAHLNLHINSLELGDSAVYFCASSSTGGGNQPQHFGDGTRLSIL.